This TCR beta chain was captured by sequencing in a study of shared clonotypes between healthy human individuals. Method: immunoSEQ multiplex PCR; TCRdb's copy keeps in-frame clones and lacks some. The repertoire includes 550,000 to 800,000 clones, about 90% of them detected once, and roughly 36% sits in the top ten. The TCR comes from a man in his late teens or twenties in good health. Some clones in this sample may be carry-over from other donors' samples. Sequenced input: memory CD8+ T cells from PBMCs. Subset given: CD45RO+ cells pooled with CCR7-negative TemRA cells.

CDR3 in amino acids: CASSRTMGNQETQYF. Written as DNA, the CDR3 is TGTGCCAGCAGCCGCACCATGGGGAACCAAGAGACCCAGTACTTC. The chain combines TRBV4-2 with TRBJ2-5, with D hard to call. The V end was cut by 4 bases, the J end by 0 bases, with 12 bases between. This CDR3 comprises 15 residues. CDR1 and CDR2 (germline): LGHNA, YNFKEQ.